These T cell receptor beta chains were read from a single sample in a study of Ad26.COV2.S vaccination and SARS-CoV-2 variants. Measured with immunoSEQ multiplex PCR; TCRdb has only the in-frame clones, and not every one. Found here are tens of thousands of clones, more than 65% of them singletons; the top ten hold about 16%. Source: peripheral blood, taken after recovery from COVID-19. All receptors come from a human donor who had recovered from COVID-19. Both conserved end residues are part of each CDR3.

j_gene	v_gene	CDR3aa
TRBJ1-1	TRBV11-2	CASSLDNEAFF
TRBJ1-4	TRBV9	CARPPGHPSEKLFF
TRBJ2-1	TRBV28	CPTKPPRGGHLNEQFF
TRBJ2-1	TRBV21-1	CASSKGEGSRYDEQFF
TRBJ2-5	TRBV4-3	CASSQEMALGQETQYF
TRBJ2-5	TRBV28	CASSQTDFQETQYF
TRBJ2-7	TRBV19	CATRRQGESEQYF
TRBJ2-7	TRBV19	CASSWSRGNEQYF
TRBJ2-1	TRBV6-4	CASSLGGTEQFF
TRBJ2-1	TRBV5-1	CASSELAGRYNEQFF
TRBJ2-6	TRBV28	CASSRGTLHSGANVLTF
TRBJ2-2	TRBV5-1	CASMGPSIGELFF
TRBJ1-1	TRBV19	CASSIGGTGVNTEAFF
TRBJ2-7	TRBV6-1	CASSEAYFGLYEQYF
TRBJ2-7	TRBV29-1	CSVEDFGYEQYF
TRBJ2-7	TRBV5-1	CASSLESVADAYEQYF
TRBJ1-4	TRBV6-6	CASSSDVVVTNEKLFF